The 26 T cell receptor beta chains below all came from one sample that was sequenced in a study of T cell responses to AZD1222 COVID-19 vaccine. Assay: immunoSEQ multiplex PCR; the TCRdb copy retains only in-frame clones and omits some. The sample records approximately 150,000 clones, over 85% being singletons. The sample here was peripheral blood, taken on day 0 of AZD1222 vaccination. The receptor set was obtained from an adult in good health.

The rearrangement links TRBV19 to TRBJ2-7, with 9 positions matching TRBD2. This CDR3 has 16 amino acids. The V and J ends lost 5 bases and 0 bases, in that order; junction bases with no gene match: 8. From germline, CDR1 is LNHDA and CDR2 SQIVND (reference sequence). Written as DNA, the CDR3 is TGTGCCAGTAGTGCCCAGACTAGCGGCCTCTCCTACGAGCAGTACTTC. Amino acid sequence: CASSAQTSGLSYEQYF.

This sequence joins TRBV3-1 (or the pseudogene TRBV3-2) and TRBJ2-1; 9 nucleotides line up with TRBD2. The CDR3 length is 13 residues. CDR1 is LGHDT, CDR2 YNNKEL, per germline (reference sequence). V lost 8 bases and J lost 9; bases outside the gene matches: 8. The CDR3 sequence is CASYGGRASEQFF. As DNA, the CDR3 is TGTGCCAGCTATGGCGGGAGGGCCAGTGAGCAGTTCTTC.

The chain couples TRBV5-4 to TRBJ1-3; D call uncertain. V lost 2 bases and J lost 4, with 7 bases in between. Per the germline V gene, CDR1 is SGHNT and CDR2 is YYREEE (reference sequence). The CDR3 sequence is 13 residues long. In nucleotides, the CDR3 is TGTGCCAGCAGCTTTAACCCCGGAAACACCATATATTTT. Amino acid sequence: CASSFNPGNTIYF. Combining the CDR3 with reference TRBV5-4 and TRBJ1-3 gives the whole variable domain ETGVTQSPTHLIKTRGQQVTLRCSSQSGHNTVSWYQQALGQGPQFIFQYYREEENGRGNFPPRFSGLQFPNYSSELNVNALELDDSALYLCASSFNPGNTIYFGEGSWLTVV.

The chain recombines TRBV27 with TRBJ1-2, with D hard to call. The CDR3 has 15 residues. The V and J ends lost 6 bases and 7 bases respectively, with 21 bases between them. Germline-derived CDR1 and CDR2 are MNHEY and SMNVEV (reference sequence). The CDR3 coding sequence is TGTGCCAGCAGGACTGTAGGCAGGCTCAAGGGTGGCTACACCTTC. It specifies CASRTVGRLKGGYTF.

The DNA for the CDR3 is TGTGCCAGCAGCGTAGCACTAGGTCGGAACACCGGGGAGCTGTTTTTT. Protein: CASSVALGRNTGELFF. The chain combines TRBV9 with TRBJ2-2, with a possible D match to TRBD2 (5 bases). The CDR3 covers 16 residues. V was cut by 0 bases and J by 1 base, with 10 bases left in between. Germline lookup yields CDR1 SGDLS and CDR2 YYNGEE.

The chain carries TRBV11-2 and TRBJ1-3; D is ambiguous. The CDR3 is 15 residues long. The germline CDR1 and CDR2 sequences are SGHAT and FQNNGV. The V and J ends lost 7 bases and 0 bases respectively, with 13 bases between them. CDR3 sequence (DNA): TGTGCCAGCACAGAGCTGACTGACTCTGGAAACACCATATATTTT. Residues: CASTELTDSGNTIYF. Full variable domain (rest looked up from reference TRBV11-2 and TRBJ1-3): EAGVAQSPRYKIIEKRQSVAFWCNPISGHATLYWYQQILGQGPKLLIQFQNNGVVDDSQLPKDRFSAERLKGVDSTLKIQPAKLEDSAVYLCASTELTDSGNTIYFGEGSWLTVV.

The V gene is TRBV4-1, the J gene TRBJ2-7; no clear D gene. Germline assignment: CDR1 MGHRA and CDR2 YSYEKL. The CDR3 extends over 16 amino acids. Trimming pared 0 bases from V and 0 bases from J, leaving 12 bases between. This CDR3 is CASSQETQSVSYEQYF. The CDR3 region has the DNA TGCGCCAGCAGCCAAGAAACTCAATCCGTCTCCTACGAGCAGTACTTC.

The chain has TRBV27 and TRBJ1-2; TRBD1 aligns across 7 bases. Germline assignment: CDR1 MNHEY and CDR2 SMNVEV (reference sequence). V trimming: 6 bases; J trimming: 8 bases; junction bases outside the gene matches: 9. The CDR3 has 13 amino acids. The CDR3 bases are TGTGCCAGCAGATTTACAGGGGACGGGGGCTACACCTTC. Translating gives CASRFTGDGGYTF.

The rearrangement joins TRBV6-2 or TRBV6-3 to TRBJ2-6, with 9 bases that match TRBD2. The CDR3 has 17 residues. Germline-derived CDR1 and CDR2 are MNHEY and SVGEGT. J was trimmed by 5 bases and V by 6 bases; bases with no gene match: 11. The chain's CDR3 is CASSPLRGGIWANVLTF. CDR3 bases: TGTGCCAGCAGCCCCCTGCGGGGGGGCATCTGGGCCAACGTCCTGACTTTC.

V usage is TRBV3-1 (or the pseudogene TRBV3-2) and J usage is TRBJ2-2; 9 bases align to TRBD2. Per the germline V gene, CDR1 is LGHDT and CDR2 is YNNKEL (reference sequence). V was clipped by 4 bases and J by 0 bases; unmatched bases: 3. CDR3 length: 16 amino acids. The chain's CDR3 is CASSPGLAPNTGELFF. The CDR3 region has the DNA TGTGCCAGCAGCCCCGGACTAGCGCCGAACACCGGGGAGCTGTTTTTT.

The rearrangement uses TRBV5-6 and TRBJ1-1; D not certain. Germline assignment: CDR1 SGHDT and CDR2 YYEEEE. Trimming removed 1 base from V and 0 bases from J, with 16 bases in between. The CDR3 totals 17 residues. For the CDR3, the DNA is TGTGCCAGCAGCTTGCGGTCTCTTGTTTTACTGAACACTGAAGCTTTCTTT. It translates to CASSLRSLVLLNTEAFF.

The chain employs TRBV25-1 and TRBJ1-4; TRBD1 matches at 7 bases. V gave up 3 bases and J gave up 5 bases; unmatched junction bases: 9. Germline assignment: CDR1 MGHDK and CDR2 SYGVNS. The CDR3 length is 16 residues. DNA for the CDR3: TGTGCCAGCAGTGACCCAGGGGCAGGGGGAAATGAAAAACTGTTTTTT. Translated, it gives CASSDPGAGGNEKLFF.

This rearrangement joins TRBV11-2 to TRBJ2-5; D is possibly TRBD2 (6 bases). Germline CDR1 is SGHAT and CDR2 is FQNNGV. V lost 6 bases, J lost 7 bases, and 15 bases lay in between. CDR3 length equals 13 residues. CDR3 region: CASSRDSKPTQYF. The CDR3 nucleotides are TGTGCCAGCAGTAGGGACTCTAAGCCGACCCAGTACTTC.

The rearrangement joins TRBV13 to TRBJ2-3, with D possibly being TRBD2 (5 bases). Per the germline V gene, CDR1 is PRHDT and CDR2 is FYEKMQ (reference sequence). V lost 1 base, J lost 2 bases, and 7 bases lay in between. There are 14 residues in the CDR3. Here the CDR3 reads CASSLEDSTDTQYF. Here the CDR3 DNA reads TGTGCCAGCAGCTTAGAGGACTCCACAGATACGCAGTATTTT.

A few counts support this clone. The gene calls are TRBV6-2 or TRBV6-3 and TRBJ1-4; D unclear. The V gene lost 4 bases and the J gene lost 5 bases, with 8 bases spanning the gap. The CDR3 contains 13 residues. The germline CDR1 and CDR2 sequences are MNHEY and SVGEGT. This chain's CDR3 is CASSWQKNEKLFF. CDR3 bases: TGTGCCAGCAGTTGGCAGAAGAATGAAAAACTGTTTTTT.

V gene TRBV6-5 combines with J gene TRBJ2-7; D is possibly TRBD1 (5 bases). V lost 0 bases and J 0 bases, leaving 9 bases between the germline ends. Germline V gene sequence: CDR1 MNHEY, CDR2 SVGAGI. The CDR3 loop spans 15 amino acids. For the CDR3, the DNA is TGTGCCAGCAGTTACTCGATTGGGGCCTCCTACGAGCAGTACTTC. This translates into CASSYSIGASYEQYF.

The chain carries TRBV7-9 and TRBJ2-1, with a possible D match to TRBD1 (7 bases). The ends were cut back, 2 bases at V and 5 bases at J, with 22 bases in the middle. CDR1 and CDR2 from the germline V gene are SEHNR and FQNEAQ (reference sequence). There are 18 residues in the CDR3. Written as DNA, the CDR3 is TGTGCCAGCAGCTTAAGCGGGTCAGGGGGATTCCCCCACAATGAGCAGTTCTTC. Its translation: CASSLSGSGGFPHNEQFF. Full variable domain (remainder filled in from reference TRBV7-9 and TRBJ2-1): DTGVSQNPRHKITKRGQNVTFRCDPISEHNRLYWYRQTLGQGPEFLTYFQNEAQLEKSRLLSDRFSAERPKGSFSTLEIQRTEQGDSAMYLCASSLSGSGGFPHNEQFFGPGTRLTVL.

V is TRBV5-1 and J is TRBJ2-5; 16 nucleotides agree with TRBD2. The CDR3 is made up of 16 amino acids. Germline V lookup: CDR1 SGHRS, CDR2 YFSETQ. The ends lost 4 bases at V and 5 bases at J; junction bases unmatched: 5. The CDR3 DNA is TGCGCCAGCAGCGCCGGGACTAGCGGGAGGGCTGAGACCCAGTACTTC. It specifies CASSAGTSGRAETQYF.

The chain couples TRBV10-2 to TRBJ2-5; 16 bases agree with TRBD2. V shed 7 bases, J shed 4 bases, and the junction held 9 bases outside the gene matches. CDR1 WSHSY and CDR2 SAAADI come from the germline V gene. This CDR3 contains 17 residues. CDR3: CASNPGLAGGPRETQYF. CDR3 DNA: TGCGCCAGCAACCCGGGACTAGCGGGGGGGCCTCGAGAGACCCAGTACTTC.

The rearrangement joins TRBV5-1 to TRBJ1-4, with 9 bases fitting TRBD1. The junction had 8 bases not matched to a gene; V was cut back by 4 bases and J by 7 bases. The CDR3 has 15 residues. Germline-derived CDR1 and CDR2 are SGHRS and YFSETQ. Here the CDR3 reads CASSAYRGLGEKLFF. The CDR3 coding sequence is TGCGCCAGCAGCGCCTACAGGGGGCTGGGTGAAAAACTGTTTTTT.

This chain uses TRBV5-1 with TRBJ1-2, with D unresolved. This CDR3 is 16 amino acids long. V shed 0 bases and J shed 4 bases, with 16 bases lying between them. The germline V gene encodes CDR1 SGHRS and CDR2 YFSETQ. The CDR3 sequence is CASSLAAGPQLYGYTF. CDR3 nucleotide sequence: TGCGCCAGCAGCTTGGCGGCAGGACCCCAACTCTATGGCTACACCTTC.

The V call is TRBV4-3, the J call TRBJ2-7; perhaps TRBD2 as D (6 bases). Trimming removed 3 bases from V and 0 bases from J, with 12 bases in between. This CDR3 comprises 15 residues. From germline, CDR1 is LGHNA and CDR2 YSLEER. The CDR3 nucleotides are TGCGCCAGCAGCCACCGGCGGGGTAGCTCCTACGAGCAGTACTTC. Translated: CASSHRRGSSYEQYF.

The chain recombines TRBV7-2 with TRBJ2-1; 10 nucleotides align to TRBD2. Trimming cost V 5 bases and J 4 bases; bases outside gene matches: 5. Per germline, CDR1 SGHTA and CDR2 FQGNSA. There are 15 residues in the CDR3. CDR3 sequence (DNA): TGTGCCAGCAGCATTCTAGCGGGGGCTTACAATGAGCAGTTCTTC. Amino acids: CASSILAGAYNEQFF. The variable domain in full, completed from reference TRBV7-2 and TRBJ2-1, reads GAGVSQSPSNKVTEKGKDVELRCDPISGHTALYWYRQSLGQGLEFLIYFQGNSAPDKSGLPSDRFSAERTGGSVSTLTIQRTQQEDSAVYLCASSILAGAYNEQFFGPGTRLTVL.

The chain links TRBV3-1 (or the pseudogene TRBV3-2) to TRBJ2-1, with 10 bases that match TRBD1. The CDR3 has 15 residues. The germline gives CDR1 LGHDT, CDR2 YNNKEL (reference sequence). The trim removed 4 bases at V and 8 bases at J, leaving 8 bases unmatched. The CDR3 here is CASSRRDRGFDEQFF. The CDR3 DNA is TGTGCCAGCAGCCGGCGGGACAGGGGTTTCGATGAGCAGTTCTTC.

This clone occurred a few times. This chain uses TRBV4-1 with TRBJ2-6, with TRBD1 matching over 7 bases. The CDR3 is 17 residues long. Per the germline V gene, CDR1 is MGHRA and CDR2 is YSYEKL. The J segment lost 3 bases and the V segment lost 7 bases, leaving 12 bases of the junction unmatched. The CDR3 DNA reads TGCGCCAGCAACCTAGACAGGGTTCAAGTTGGGGCCAACGTCCTGACTTTC. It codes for CASNLDRVQVGANVLTF.

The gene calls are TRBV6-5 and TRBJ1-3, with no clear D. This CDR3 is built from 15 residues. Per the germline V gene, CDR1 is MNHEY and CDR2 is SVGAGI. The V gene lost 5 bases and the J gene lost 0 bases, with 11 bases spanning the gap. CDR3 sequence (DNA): TGTGCCAGCAGTCTCTTGGAGAGCTCTGGAAACACCATATATTTT. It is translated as CASSLLESSGNTIYF.